In this sample, the clone carrying this T cell receptor beta chain turned up many times. Its antigen remains unidentified. The entry originates in a study of neurological immune-mediated disorders. Regarding the study as a whole: TCR-beta repertoires seemed private in all groups, with no expanded CDR3 amino acid sequences shared. HTLV-1-associated myelopathy had the most TCR clonal expansion, and multiple sclerosis had the least, less than healthy controls.

The sorted libraries were prepared using about 1 million CD4+ or CD8+ T cells that had themselves been sorted. By 5'RACE with 10-nucleotide random UMIs, the cDNA was made. Each CDR3 protein is one row after TCRdb ran MiXCR on the 5' RACE reads. The sample holds fewer than 55,000 distinct CDR3 sequences; about 6.9% are singletons and the top ten take 0.55% to 0.6%. This receptor was identified in a woman aged 40-49 years in good health. The sample comprised CD4+ T cells from blood.

The CDR3 DNA reads as TGTGCCAGCAGCGGATTGCGTTTAGATGGAAACACCATATATTTT. Amino acid sequence: CASSGLRLDGNTIYF. V is TRBV7-2 and J is TRBJ1-3; D gene uncertain. Trimming stripped 5 bases from V and 3 bases from J, with 14 bases between. The CDR3 is 15 residues long. Germline CDR1 and CDR2: SGHTA and FQGNSA. The full variable domain, completed using reference TRBV7-2 and TRBJ1-3, is GAGVSQSPSNKVTEKGKDVELRCDPISGHTALYWYRQSLGQGLEFLIYFQGNSAPDKSGLPSDRFSAERTGGSVSTLTIQRTQQEDSAVYLCASSGLRLDGNTIYFGEGSWLTVV.